The rows below give T cell receptor beta chains drawn from one sample of a study of T-cell reconstitution after alpha-beta-depleted transplantation in children. TCRdb ran MiXCR on the PCR reads and lists one entry per CDR3 protein. The sample records 200,000 to 300,000 distinct CDR3 sequences, 20% to 30% being singletons. The material sequenced was PBMCs, mostly from graft donor cells, taken 360 days after TCRalphabeta/CD19-depleted stem cell transplant. These receptors came from a female patient aged 2-9 years who had a stem cell transplant for congenital amegakaryocytic thrombocytopenia, so the T cells may come from the graft donor. Each CDR3 is given with its conserved first and last residue.

>TRBJ2-3|TRBV2
CASSESLDTQYF
>TRBJ2-1|TRBV6-5
CASSYGGENNEQFF
>TRBJ1-4|TRBV27
CASSWGCEKLFF
>TRBJ2-7|TRBV6-2/TRBV6-3
CASSYFGHKSEQYF
>TRBJ2-2|TRBV6-5
CASSSNRAGELFF
>TRBJ1-1|TRBV7-6
CASSLAAGEGWFVTEAFF
>TRBJ2-1|TRBV12-3/TRBV12-4
CASSFDRTSIYNEQFF
>TRBJ2-2|TRBV5-1
CASSSLDSHANTGELFF
>TRBJ1-2|TRBV2
CASSDETVNYGYTF
>TRBJ2-7|TRBV4-1
CASGSFPRSYEQYF
>TRBJ2-1|TRBV20-1
CSARQGWYNEQFF
>TRBJ2-7|TRBV18
CASSPPGAGAAEQYF
>TRBJ1-4|TRBV6-5
CASSHATNEKLFF
>TRBJ2-5|TRBV5-1
CASSFVGGVETQYF
>TRBJ2-2|TRBV5-1
CASRREGSKNTGELFF
>TRBJ2-3|TRBV7-2
CASSVLGSGTDTQYF
>TRBJ2-1|TRBV18
CASSPELAWEQFF
>TRBJ1-5|TRBV4-3
CASSQDLTEYSNQPQHF
>TRBJ1-2|TRBV6-2/TRBV6-3
CASSPTVKRGYTF
>TRBJ1-1|TRBV6-2/TRBV6-3
CASSFPPGGTEAFF
>TRBJ2-1|TRBV29-1
CSVERQSYNEQFF
>TRBJ2-7|TRBV20-1
CSASREFGEQCF
>TRBJ1-4|TRBV29-1
CSVDGTGGNEKLFF
>TRBJ2-5|TRBV11-2
CASSLERETQYF
>TRBJ2-3|TRBV7-2
CASSLGVQGASDTQYF
>TRBJ2-7|TRBV12-3/TRBV12-4
CASSLALGIYEQYF
>TRBJ2-1|TRBV12-3/TRBV12-4
CASSKTSGRYYEQFF
>TRBJ1-2|TRBV10-3
CAITQTVSNGYTF
>TRBJ1-2|TRBV20-1
CSAPDGQLSYYGYTF
>TRBJ1-4|TRBV7-8
CASSLVTENEKLFF
>TRBJ1-2|TRBV7-9
CASSPDGTYGYTF
>TRBJ2-1|TRBV2
CASSVQFNEQFF
>TRBJ2-5|TRBV27
CASRNTAGGYQETQYF
>TRBJ2-3|TRBV29-1
CSVERTSSTDTQYF
>TRBJ2-7|TRBV3-1
CASSQASKIAGANYEQYF
>TRBJ1-1|TRBV4-2
CASSQDQLLMNTEAFF
>TRBJ1-1|TRBV6-5
CASSYSNTGLDTEAFF
>TRBJ1-1|TRBV5-1
CASSSRDRGTEAFF
>TRBJ1-5|TRBV4-2
CASSPEGGTNNQPQHF
>TRBJ2-7|TRBV4-1
CASSPGPGERLYEQYF
>TRBJ1-1|TRBV4-3
CASSQAGNTEAFF
>TRBJ2-2|TRBV5-1
CASSLLLAGLTNTGELFF
>TRBJ2-3|TRBV5-1
CASSLPSLATDTQYF
>TRBJ2-1|TRBV4-3
CASSPGLATNEQFF
>TRBJ2-1|TRBV12-3/TRBV12-4
CASSLQSRGSNEQFF
>TRBJ1-5|TRBV5-1
CASSFGKGSNQPQHF
>TRBJ1-3|TRBV12-3/TRBV12-4
CASSFPTEVSGNTIYF
>TRBJ2-7|TRBV12-3/TRBV12-4
CASSLTSGRLLYEQYF
>TRBJ2-4|TRBV20-1
CSAGRAGTSGGKNIQYF
>TRBJ2-5|TRBV5-6
CASSSDRDQETQYF